These 2 T cell receptor beta chains share one sample of origin, sequenced in a study of T cell responses to AZD1222 COVID-19 vaccine (dated by TCRdb to about 2021). The time point label here, explained by the study, means: baseline before first vaccination. The library came from the immunoSEQ multiplex PCR assay. This immuneACCESS table, as held by TCRdb, lists in-frame sequences with V and J called but not all clones. Of the missing ones, under half trace to an unresolved V gene in checked studies; the others have no known cause. Counted in this sample were approximately 110,000 clones; about 87% of them appeared once. 4.5% to 5% of the sample comes from the top ten. The material was peripheral blood, obtained on day 0 of AZD1222 vaccination. The receptor set was obtained from an adult in good health.

The rearrangement uses TRBV29-1 and TRBJ2-3; D tentatively fits TRBD1 or TRBD2 (5 bases each). CDR3 length: 14 residues. V gave up 4 bases and J gave up 4 bases, with 15 bases separating them. Germline V gene data show CDR1 as SQVTM and CDR2 as ANQGSEA. For the CDR3, the DNA is TGCAGCGTTGGGGGACCCACGACACCAGATACGCAGTATTTT. Translation gives CSVGGPTTPDTQYF.

The rearrangement links TRBV5-4 to TRBJ2-7; the D gene is possibly TRBD1 (6 bases). CDR3 size: 15 residues. V lost 3 bases and J lost 3, with 16 bases in between. Germline CDR1 reads SGHNT; CDR2 reads YYREEE (reference sequence). CDR3 loop: CASSSGQSLRYEQYF. DNA for the CDR3: TGTGCCAGCAGCTCCGGACAGTCACTGCGCTACGAGCAGTACTTC. Variable domain in full (rest from reference TRBV5-4 and TRBJ2-7): ETGVTQSPTHLIKTRGQQVTLRCSSQSGHNTVSWYQQALGQGPQFIFQYYREEENGRGNFPPRFSGLQFPNYSSELNVNALELDDSALYLCASSSGQSLRYEQYFGPGTRLTVT.